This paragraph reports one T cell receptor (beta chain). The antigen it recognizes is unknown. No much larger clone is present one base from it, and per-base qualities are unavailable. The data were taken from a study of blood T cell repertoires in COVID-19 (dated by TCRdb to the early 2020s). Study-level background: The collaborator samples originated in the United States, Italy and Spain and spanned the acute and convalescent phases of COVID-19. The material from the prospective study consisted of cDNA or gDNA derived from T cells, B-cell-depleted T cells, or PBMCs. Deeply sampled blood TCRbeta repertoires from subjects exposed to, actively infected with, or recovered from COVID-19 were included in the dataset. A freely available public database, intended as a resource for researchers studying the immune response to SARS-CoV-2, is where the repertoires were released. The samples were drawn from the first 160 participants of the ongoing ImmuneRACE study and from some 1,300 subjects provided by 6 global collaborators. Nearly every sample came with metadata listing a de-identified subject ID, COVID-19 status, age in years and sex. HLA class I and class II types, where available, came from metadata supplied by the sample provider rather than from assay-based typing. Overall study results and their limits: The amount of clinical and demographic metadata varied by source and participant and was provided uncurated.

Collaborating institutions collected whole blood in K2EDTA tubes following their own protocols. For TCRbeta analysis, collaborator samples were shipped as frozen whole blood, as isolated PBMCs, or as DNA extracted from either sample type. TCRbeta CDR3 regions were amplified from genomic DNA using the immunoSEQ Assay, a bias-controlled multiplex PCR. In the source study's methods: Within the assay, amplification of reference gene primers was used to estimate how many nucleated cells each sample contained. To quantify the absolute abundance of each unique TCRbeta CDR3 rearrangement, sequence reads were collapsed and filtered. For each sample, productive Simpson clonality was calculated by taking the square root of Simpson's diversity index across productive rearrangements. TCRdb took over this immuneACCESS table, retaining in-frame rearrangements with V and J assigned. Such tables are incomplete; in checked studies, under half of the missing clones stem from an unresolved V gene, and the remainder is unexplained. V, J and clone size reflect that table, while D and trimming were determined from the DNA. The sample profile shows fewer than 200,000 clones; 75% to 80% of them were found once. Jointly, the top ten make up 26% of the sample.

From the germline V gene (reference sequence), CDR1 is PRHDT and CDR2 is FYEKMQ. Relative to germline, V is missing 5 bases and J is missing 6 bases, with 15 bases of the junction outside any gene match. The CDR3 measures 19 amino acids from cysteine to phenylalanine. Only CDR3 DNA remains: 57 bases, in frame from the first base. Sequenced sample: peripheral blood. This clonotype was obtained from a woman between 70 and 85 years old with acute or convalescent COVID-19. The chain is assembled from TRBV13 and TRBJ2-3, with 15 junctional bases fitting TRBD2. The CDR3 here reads CASSQNRMGLAGGSDTQYF. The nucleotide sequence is TGTGCCAGCAGCCAGAATCGTATGGGACTAGCGGGAGGTTCGGATACGCAGTATTTT.